This T cell receptor (beta chain) was sequenced in a study of shared clonotypes between healthy human individuals. Generated by immunoSEQ multiplex PCR, the TCRdb table keeps only in-frame clones and is missing some. The table shows 2.3 million or so clones, with roughly 93% occurring only once. Germline loops: CDR1 SGHRS, CDR2 YFSETQ. V lost 1 base and J lost 3, with 10 bases in between. The CDR3 is made up of 14 amino acids. The specimen was naive CD4+ T cells from PBMCs. Documented subset: CD45RA+ positively selected. The clonotype comes from a man between 18 and 29 years old in good health. Some clones in this sample may be carry-over from other donors' samples. The gene calls are TRBV5-1 and TRBJ2-5, with D possibly TRBD1 on 7 matching bases. The CDR3 DNA sequence: TGCGCCAGCAGCTTGCGCAGGGGGGAAGAGACCCAGTACTTC. Its translation is CASSLRRGEETQYF.